The rows below give T cell receptor beta chains drawn from one sample of a study of cytomegalovirus exposure and HLA in healthy donors. Profiling relied on immunoSEQ multiplex PCR, and the TCRdb table lists in-frame clones only, not all of them. The top ten clones hold 1.8% of a sample with 140,000 to 150,000 clones, less than 10% of them seen once. Sequencing was carried out using PBMCs. All receptors come from a man aged 50 or older in good health and CMV-seronegative. CDR3s include the opening cysteine and the closing phenylalanine or tryptophan. Each record gives: V gene, clone size, CDR3 length, D gene, J gene, CDR3 protein. A D gene is named only where the DNA matches it firmly. Expanded clones get a size class; other rows say once, few or many, or leave the size out.

V gene: TRBV10-3
clone size: few
CDR3 length: 15
D gene: TRBD1
J gene: TRBJ2-1
CDR3 protein: CAIRGTGANYNEQFF

V gene: TRBV18
clone size: .
CDR3 length: 14
D gene: .
J gene: TRBJ2-1
CDR3 protein: CASSPPAGTDEQFF

V gene: TRBV4-2
clone size: few
CDR3 length: 16
D gene: .
J gene: TRBJ2-6
CDR3 protein: CASSQGRGSGANVLTF

V gene: TRBV29-1
clone size: .
CDR3 length: 16
D gene: .
J gene: TRBJ1-3
CDR3 protein: CSVESLRGRDGNTIYF

V gene: TRBV7-9
clone size: few
CDR3 length: 15
D gene: .
J gene: TRBJ2-2
CDR3 protein: CASSLQNLNTGELFF

V gene: TRBV6-4
clone size: few
CDR3 length: 15
D gene: .
J gene: TRBJ2-3
CDR3 protein: CASSEGSGGRDTQYF

V gene: TRBV2
clone size: .
CDR3 length: 15
D gene: TRBD2
J gene: TRBJ2-7
CDR3 protein: CASSFGTSGRLEQYF

V gene: TRBV7-3
clone size: .
CDR3 length: 20
D gene: TRBD2
J gene: TRBJ2-2
CDR3 protein: CASSLRGTSGLFPNTGELFF

V gene: TRBV13
clone size: few
CDR3 length: 14
D gene: .
J gene: TRBJ2-4
CDR3 protein: CASTDRTRPPIQYF

V gene: TRBV4-1
clone size: once
CDR3 length: 16
D gene: TRBD2
J gene: TRBJ2-2
CDR3 protein: CASSASGGADTGELFF

V gene: TRBV5-1
clone size: .
CDR3 length: 15
D gene: TRBD2
J gene: TRBJ2-1
CDR3 protein: CASSPGTMALSEQFF

V gene: TRBV7-8
clone size: .
CDR3 length: 15
D gene: TRBD1
J gene: TRBJ1-5
CDR3 protein: CASSPMDRENQPQHF

V gene: TRBV30
clone size: .
CDR3 length: 13
D gene: TRBD1
J gene: TRBJ1-4
CDR3 protein: CAWSEDRGGKLFF

V gene: TRBV7-9
clone size: .
CDR3 length: 14
D gene: .
J gene: TRBJ1-2
CDR3 protein: CASSLGTGNYGYTF

V gene: TRBV7-6
clone size: few
CDR3 length: 14
D gene: .
J gene: TRBJ1-1
CDR3 protein: CASSLGGANTEAFF

V gene: TRBV11-2
clone size: .
CDR3 length: 16
D gene: .
J gene: TRBJ1-4
CDR3 protein: CASSLALTGLNEKLFF

V gene: TRBV29-1
clone size: .
CDR3 length: 15
D gene: .
J gene: TRBJ2-1
CDR3 protein: CSVDIGKVVYNEQFF

V gene: TRBV29-1
clone size: few
CDR3 length: 15
D gene: .
J gene: TRBJ1-2
CDR3 protein: CSVEGLGGSLYGYTF

V gene: TRBV7-6
clone size: .
CDR3 length: 15
D gene: .
J gene: TRBJ1-5
CDR3 protein: CASSPGGGGNQPQHF

V gene: TRBV6-5
clone size: .
CDR3 length: 15
D gene: .
J gene: TRBJ1-5
CDR3 protein: CASTRLPGSNQPQHF

V gene: TRBV19
clone size: few
CDR3 length: 13
D gene: TRBD1
J gene: TRBJ2-7
CDR3 protein: CASSGVDRAEQYF

V gene: TRBV5-4
clone size: .
CDR3 length: 15
D gene: TRBD2
J gene: TRBJ2-3
CDR3 protein: CASSLGLAGIDTQYF

V gene: TRBV15
clone size: .
CDR3 length: 15
D gene: .
J gene: TRBJ2-3
CDR3 protein: CATSRDRGPTDTQYF

V gene: TRBV7-6
clone size: .
CDR3 length: 14
D gene: TRBD1
J gene: TRBJ1-4
CDR3 protein: CASSSGTGDEKLFF

V gene: TRBV30
clone size: .
CDR3 length: 11
D gene: TRBD1
J gene: TRBJ2-1
CDR3 protein: CAWSAGTGLFF

V gene: TRBV2
clone size: few
CDR3 length: 15
D gene: .
J gene: TRBJ2-1
CDR3 protein: CASSQGTPLYNEQFF

V gene: TRBV5-1
clone size: few
CDR3 length: 16
D gene: TRBD1
J gene: TRBJ1-2
CDR3 protein: CASSTSGQGGVLHYTF

V gene: TRBV5-1
clone size: few
CDR3 length: 16
D gene: TRBD2
J gene: TRBJ2-1
CDR3 protein: CASSLPSGGRYNEQFF

V gene: TRBV9
clone size: .
CDR3 length: 16
D gene: .
J gene: TRBJ1-3
CDR3 protein: CASSANRPSSGNTIYF

V gene: TRBV10-1
clone size: .
CDR3 length: 13
D gene: .
J gene: TRBJ1-2
CDR3 protein: CASSDRGTYGYTF

V gene: TRBV14
clone size: .
CDR3 length: 13
D gene: .
J gene: TRBJ1-1
CDR3 protein: CASSQDWAGEAFF

V gene: TRBV9
clone size: few
CDR3 length: 13
D gene: TRBD1
J gene: TRBJ1-4
CDR3 protein: CASSARQGEKLFF

V gene: TRBV7-2
clone size: few
CDR3 length: 12
D gene: .
J gene: TRBJ1-2
CDR3 protein: CASSLSFSGYTF

V gene: TRBV11-2
clone size: .
CDR3 length: 16
D gene: TRBD2
J gene: TRBJ2-7
CDR3 protein: CASSPGTSGSSYEQYF

V gene: TRBV2
clone size: few
CDR3 length: 15
D gene: .
J gene: TRBJ1-4
CDR3 protein: CASSENWRGGEKLFF

V gene: TRBV9
clone size: few
CDR3 length: 15
D gene: TRBD2
J gene: TRBJ2-1
CDR3 protein: CASSRTSGRSNEQFF

V gene: TRBV9
clone size: few
CDR3 length: 13
D gene: .
J gene: TRBJ2-1
CDR3 protein: CASSVHDNNEQFF

V gene: TRBV28
clone size: few
CDR3 length: 13
D gene: .
J gene: TRBJ1-1
CDR3 protein: CASSLQGPTEAFF

V gene: TRBV2
clone size: .
CDR3 length: 16
D gene: .
J gene: TRBJ1-2
CDR3 protein: CASREQAFGSYYGYTF

V gene: TRBV6-1
clone size: few
CDR3 length: 14
D gene: .
J gene: TRBJ1-1
CDR3 protein: CASSEDWQVTEAFF

V gene: TRBV5-5
clone size: few
CDR3 length: 14
D gene: TRBD1
J gene: TRBJ2-5
CDR3 protein: CASSGTGGQETQYF

V gene: TRBV4-1
clone size: few
CDR3 length: 15
D gene: .
J gene: TRBJ1-4
CDR3 protein: CASSQRGRTNEKLFF

V gene: TRBV15
clone size: .
CDR3 length: 14
D gene: TRBD2
J gene: TRBJ2-5
CDR3 protein: CATSRDGGQETQYF